This T cell receptor beta chain appears in the sequencing data of a study of blood T cell repertoires in COVID-19. Background on the study: COVID-19 samples, acute and convalescent, were from the United States, Italy and Spain. The cDNA or gDNA used as material had been derived from T cells, B-cell-depleted T cells, or PBMCs.

The V and J ends lost 2 bases and 4 bases respectively, with 24 bases between them. Germline loops: CDR1 MDHEN, CDR2 SYDVKM. CDR3 length: 18 residues. In the authors' methods: Nucleated cell number was recorded as an estimate derived from reference gene primer amplification. TCRdb's copy holds only in-frame clones and misses some; the assay was immunoSEQ multiplex PCR. V and J calls and clone size are copied from that table; D and trimming were computed from the DNA. In the table there are 150,000 to 200,000 clones, around 85% of which are singletons. The receptor was derived from a man aged 55 to 69 with acute or convalescent COVID-19. Sequencing was carried out using peripheral blood. This rearrangement joins TRBV28 to TRBJ2-7; weak D call: TRBD1 (9 bases). The CDR3 coding sequence is TGTGCCAGCAGTTTAGACCGGGACAGGGTTGCGGGAGGATACGAGCAGTACTTC. Encoded protein: CASSLDRDRVAGGYEQYF.